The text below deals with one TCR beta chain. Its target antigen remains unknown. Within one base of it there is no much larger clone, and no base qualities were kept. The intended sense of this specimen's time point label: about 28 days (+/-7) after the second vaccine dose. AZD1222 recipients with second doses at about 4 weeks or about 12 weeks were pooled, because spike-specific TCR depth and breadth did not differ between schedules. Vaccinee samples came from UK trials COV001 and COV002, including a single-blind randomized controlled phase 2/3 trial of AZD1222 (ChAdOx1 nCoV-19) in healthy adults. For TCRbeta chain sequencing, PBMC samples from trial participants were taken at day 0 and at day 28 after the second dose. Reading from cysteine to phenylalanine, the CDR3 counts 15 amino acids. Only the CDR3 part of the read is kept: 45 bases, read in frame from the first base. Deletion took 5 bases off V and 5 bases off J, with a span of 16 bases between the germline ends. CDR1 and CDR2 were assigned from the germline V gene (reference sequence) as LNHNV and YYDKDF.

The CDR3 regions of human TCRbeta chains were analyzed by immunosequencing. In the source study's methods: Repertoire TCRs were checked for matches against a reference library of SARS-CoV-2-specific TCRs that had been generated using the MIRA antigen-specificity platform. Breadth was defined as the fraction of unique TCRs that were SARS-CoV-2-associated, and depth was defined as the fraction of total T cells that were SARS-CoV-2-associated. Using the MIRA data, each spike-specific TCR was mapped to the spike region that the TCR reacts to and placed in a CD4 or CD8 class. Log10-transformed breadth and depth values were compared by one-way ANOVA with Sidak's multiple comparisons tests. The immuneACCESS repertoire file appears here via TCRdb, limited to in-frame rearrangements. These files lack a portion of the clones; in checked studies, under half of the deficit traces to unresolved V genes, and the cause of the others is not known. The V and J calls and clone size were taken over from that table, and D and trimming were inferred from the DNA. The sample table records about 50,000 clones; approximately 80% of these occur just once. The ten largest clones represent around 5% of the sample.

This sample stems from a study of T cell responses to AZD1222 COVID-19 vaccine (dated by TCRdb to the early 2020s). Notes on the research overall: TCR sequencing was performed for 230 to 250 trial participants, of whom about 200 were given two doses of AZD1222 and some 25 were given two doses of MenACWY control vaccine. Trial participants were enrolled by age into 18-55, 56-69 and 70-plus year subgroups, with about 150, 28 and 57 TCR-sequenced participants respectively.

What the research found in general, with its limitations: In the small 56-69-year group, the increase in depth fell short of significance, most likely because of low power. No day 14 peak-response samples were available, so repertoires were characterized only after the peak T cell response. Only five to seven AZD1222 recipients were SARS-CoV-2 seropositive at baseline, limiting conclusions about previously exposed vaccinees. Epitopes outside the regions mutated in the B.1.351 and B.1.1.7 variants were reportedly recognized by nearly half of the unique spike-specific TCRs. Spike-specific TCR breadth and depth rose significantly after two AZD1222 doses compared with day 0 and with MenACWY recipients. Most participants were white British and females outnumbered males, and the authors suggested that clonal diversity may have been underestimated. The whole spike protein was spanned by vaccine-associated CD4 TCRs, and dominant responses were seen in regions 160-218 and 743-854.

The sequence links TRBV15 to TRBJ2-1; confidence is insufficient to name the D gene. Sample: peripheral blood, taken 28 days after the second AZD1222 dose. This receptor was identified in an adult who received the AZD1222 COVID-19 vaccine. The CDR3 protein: CATSPDQSSHNEQFF. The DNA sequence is TGTGCCACCAGCCCAGACCAAAGCAGCCACAATGAGCAGTTCTTC.